This T cell receptor (beta chain) was identified in a study of cytomegalovirus exposure and HLA in healthy donors (dated by TCRdb to 2017 to 2019). Notes on the research overall: According to an earlier analysis of several hundred of the donors, about 179 million T cells yielded 90 million to 130 million unique TCR beta sequences and approximately 300 Gb of sequence data. An early release that covered 640 HLA-typed donors contained approximately 300 gigabases of sequencing data and around 85 million unique TCR sequences. The genetic ancestry cluster associated with self-reported Caucasian donors included about 81% of the approximately 400 genotyped donors. The study aimed to test whether cataloging public T cell receptors could reveal signatures of past pathogen exposure. Using immunosequencing, the study profiled T cell repertoires from fewer than 700 subjects and related those repertoires to cytomegalovirus serostatus. A separate validation cohort of roughly 130 different subjects was used in addition to the roughly 700-subject first cohort. High-throughput TCR immunosequencing, statistical association of individual TCRs with disease status, and machine learning were combined to predict cytomegalovirus infection status. To study patterns of TCR occurrence, a later analysis re-analyzed previously published TCR beta repertoires from 666 donors and added high-resolution HLA genotyping. The later analysis used no new phenotypic data to find candidate immune exposures, relying instead on TCR beta sequences and their occurrence across donors. An earlier analysis of 587 of the donors used high-throughput TCR beta sequencing to judge whether each TCR beta V gene segment behaved as functional or pseudogenic. Donor age, sex, ethnicity and CMV serostatus were compiled alongside the repertoire data. A later genetic analysis used genome-wide SNP genotypes for about 65% of the roughly 700 donors, treating that subset as a discovery cohort. All discovery cohort repertoires had been generated using a single sequencing platform. HLA typing covered class I and class II loci at four-digit resolution. The number of donors typed differed by locus, with about 629-630 for A, B, C, DRB1 and DQB1, approximately 500 for DQA1, nearly 610 for DPA1, and some 470 for DPB1. Roughly 5 DR-DQ haplotypes were handled as single units for association and clustering because linkage in the cohort was strong. Across about 370 genotyped donors of the cohort, an average of about 200,000 unique TCR beta nucleotide sequences per donor were sequenced, and 15% to 20% of those sequences were non-productive. The full study reports these points: According to a later genetic analysis, donors in an Asian-associated ancestry cluster had fewer N-insertions in productive TCRs than the approximately 700-donor mean. The classifier was reported to diagnose cytomegalovirus status with high specificity and sensitivity in both the original cohort and the validation cohort. A total of fewer than 200 TCR beta chains were listed by the study as associated with cytomegalovirus. According to a later analysis, most CMV-associated TCR beta chains appeared to be HLA-restricted, and the HLA associations seemed to be driven largely by CMV exposure. An association between a missense DCLRE1C variant and V-gene and J-gene trimming of TCR beta chains was found in a later genetic analysis and replicated in an independent cohort. Because the 87-base-pair reads could not distinguish some IMGT-functional V segments, including TRBV6-2 and TRBV6-3, those segments were excluded. For the cohort, immune exposure information was limited to CMV serostatus. When HLA alleles, especially DR and DQ, strongly co-occurred, attributing TCR associations to individual alleles was difficult. A later analysis reported that several top co-occurrence clusters appeared linked to parvovirus B19, influenza, CMV and Epstein-Barr virus. Linkage disequilibrium might explain the correlated functional status among segregating V segments, but an unknown experimental factor could not be excluded. Compared with equally common non-associated chains, HLA-associated TCR beta chains in a later analysis were more clonally expanded and had lower generation probabilities. Because some donors lacked HLA typing at each locus, the association tests relied only on the typed subset. In this cohort, only TCR beta chains were sequenced, and detectable features were limited by the absence of alpha or paired-chain data. A few of the identified cytomegalovirus-associated TCR beta chains were confirmed in vitro to be specific for cytomegalovirus antigens. Most TCR sequences were seen in very few donors, while some public TCRs were found in many individuals. Presence/absence analyses assumed roughly uniform sequencing depth across donors, an assumption that may not hold. According to the authors, the approach could potentially be generalized to other disease states and immunological phenotypes. Because counts were too low, seventeen rarely observed V segments, including chromosome 9 orphons, were excluded from the earlier analysis of under 650 of the donors. In a later analysis, about 16,000 TCR beta sequences were associated with specific HLA alleles at a false discovery rate of 0.05. A group of highly shared sequence variants was considered likely to be a technical artifact of the sequencing pipeline. An earlier analysis of around 500 of the donors showed that most TCR beta V segments appeared in productive rearrangements either about 90% or about 30% of the time, which broadly matched IMGT annotations. A later analysis found that TCR association rates varied across HLA loci, with DRB1 alleles showing the most associated TCRs and HLA-C alleles the fewest. A further reported finding was that TCR beta sequences accurately predicted the HLA-A and HLA-B alleles for most subjects in the first cohort.

The cohort comprised 550 to 700 healthy bone marrow donors. At the time of sampling, all cohort members were nominally healthy, though unrecorded immune exposures were likely present. The donor tested CMV seropositive, placing the donor among the roughly 300 seropositive members of the cohort. Every donor gave a peripheral blood sample, and the peripheral blood mononuclear cells from that sample were used for TCR beta sequencing. Genomic DNA extraction from the blood cell samples was performed with the Qiagen DNeasy Blood Extraction Kit. The CDR3 covers 14 residues, taking in both the cysteine and the phenylalanine. Left in the record is the CDR3 DNA by itself, 42 bases read in frame from the first base. Trimming takes 6 bases off V and 5 bases off J; junction bases not matched to a gene: 8. According to the germline V gene (reference sequence), CDR1 reads MNHNY and CDR2 reads SVGAGI. Note on this clone: The antigen it recognizes is unknown. Base qualities are not at hand, and no much larger clone is one base apart.

Library prep was done by the immunoSEQ multiplex PCR assay. The multiplex PCR relied on a mix of 60 forward primers for TCR Vbeta segments and 13 reverse primers for TCR Jbeta segments. The CDR3 region of rearranged TCR beta genes was amplified from genomic DNA with a multiplex PCR assay. The amplified TCR beta libraries were sequenced on the Illumina HiSeq System as 87-base-pair reads. Per the original workflow: Across the 640 or so repertoires, a later analysis counted 60 million to 90 million unique TCR beta chains, around 11 million of which were shared by at least two donors. To remove PCR and sequencing errors, raw reads were error-corrected and collapsed into unique sequences using a nearest-neighbor algorithm that merged closely related sequences. To assign V, D and J gene segments, CDR3 sequences were aligned to IMGT reference sequences. For a sequence to be retained, at least a six-nucleotide match to both a V gene segment and a J gene segment was required. A rearrangement was called productive if the CDR3 had no stop codons and remained in frame with V and J, and every other rearrangement was called non-productive. CDR3 was defined according to IMGT convention as the region running from the second conserved V-encoded cysteine to the conserved J-encoded phenylalanine. Sequences without an unambiguous match to a single V gene segment were excluded from the earlier analysis of several hundred of the donors. In an earlier analysis of some 590 of the donors, V segments were called functional above 56.7% productive rearrangements and were called segregating when the between-donor standard deviation exceeded 5%. To diagnose cytomegalovirus status from the catalog of TCR beta chain sequences, a statistical classification framework was built. V and J gene assignment, in a later analysis, came from comparing TCR nucleotide sequences with IMGT/GENE-DB human TR gene sequences. The TCRdist pipeline was used in a later analysis to assign CDR3 sequences and most-parsimonious VDJ recombination scenarios. In a later analysis, every TCR beta chain was defined by the combination of its CDR3 amino acid sequence and its V-gene family, and reads without a unique V-gene family were dropped. In a later analysis, some 600 highly shared, low-generation-probability nucleotide sequences were removed to address suspected cross-contamination and a sequencing artifact. A later analysis calculated a clonal expansion index for each public chain from normalized within-repertoire ranks of inferred template counts. A later analysis computed generation probabilities with a VDJ recombination model fitted to out-of-frame rearrangements, and checked the results against IGoR. In a later analysis, TCR-TCR, TCR-HLA and TCR-CMV co-occurrence was scored with hypergeometric tests, and a repertoire-size bias correction was applied to TCR pairs. False discovery rates were estimated in a later analysis by permuting HLA or CMV assignments 20 times. In a later analysis, co-occurring TCRs were grouped with DBSCAN, and TCRdist sequence similarity was added when clustering was performed within HLA-allele-positive subsets. Repertoires with fewer than 30,000 or more than 120,000 public chains were left out of co-occurrence clustering, as were a handful of repertoires with anomalous nucleotide sharing. TCRdb holds this immuneACCESS table with in-frame rearrangements only. Some clones are missing; in checked studies, unresolved V genes explain under half, and the rest has no known cause. The V and J calls and clone size were taken over from that table, and D and trimming were inferred from the DNA. This sample comprises under 200,000 clones, roughly four fifths of them detected only once. Around 0.91% of the sample belongs to the ten largest clones.

This clonotype was sampled from a girl aged 2-10 years in good health and CMV-seropositive. The sample consisted of PBMCs. The sequence joins TRBV6-6 to TRBJ2-3; 7 junctional bases match TRBD1. The DNA sequence is as follows: TGTGCCAGCAGCCGACAGGGCCCCAGAGATACGCAGTATTTT. Its translation reads: CASSRQGPRDTQYF.